This T cell receptor beta chain was obtained from a study of cytomegalovirus exposure and HLA in healthy donors. Study-level results: Researchers counted over 150 TCR beta chains as cytomegalovirus-associated.

In regard to this clone: Its matching antigen is unknown.

PCR used 60 Vbeta primers and 13 Jbeta primers. TCRdb keeps only in-frame clones here, not all; method: immunoSEQ multiplex PCR. The data contain about 140,000 clones, around 65% of them seen just once; the ten biggest clones take up 1.8%. The sequence was obtained from a male donor in good health and CMV-seronegative. The sequenced sample consisted of PBMCs.

CDR3 loop: CASSLLRGNSPLHF. DNA for the CDR3: TGTGCCAGCAGCTTACTAAGGGGTAATTCACCCCTCCACTTT. This rearrangement joins TRBV11-2 to TRBJ1-6, with D possibly TRBD1 on 5 matching bases. The CDR3 is made up of 14 amino acids. Trimming left V 2 bases short and J 6 bases short, with 8 bases between. Germline values: CDR1 SGHAT, CDR2 FQNNGV.